A selection of T cell receptor beta chains follows, all from one sample in a study of CD8 T cell repertoires and HIV-1 epitope variants. Their cognate antigens are unknown. Generated by immunoSEQ multiplex PCR, the TCRdb table keeps only in-frame clones and is missing some. The sample shows 5,500 to 6,000 clones, roughly 73% of them seen only once. What was sequenced was cultured CD8+ T cells derived from PBMCs. The receptors here all came from a male donor with HIV. The CDR3 runs from the conserved cysteine through the conserved F or W. A D gene is named only where the DNA matches it firmly. The size field is filled for only some rows; it gives once, few, many or a size class.

d_call j_call cdr3_length clone_size v_call cdr3_aa cdr3_nt
TRBD1 TRBJ2-5 15 - TRBV7-6 CASSWGQGEAETQYF TGTGCCAGCAGCTGGGGACAGGGAGAGGCAGAGACCCAGTACTTC
- TRBJ1-1 16 - TRBV13 CASSIRVIAENTEAFF TGTGCCAGCAGCATAAGGGTGATCGCAGAAAACACTGAAGCTTTCTTT
- TRBJ1-1 14 few TRBV21-1 CASSKQGALTEAFF TGTGCCAGCAGCAAACAGGGGGCGCTCACTGAAGCTTTCTTT
- TRBJ1-4 15 few TRBV10-3 CAAAPGHGGNEKLFF TGTGCCGCCGCGCCGGGGCATGGCGGTAATGAAAAACTGTTTTTT
- TRBJ2-7 12 - TRBV2 CASSVQSYEQYF TGTGCCAGCAGTGTTCAGAGCTACGAGCAGTACTTC
- TRBJ2-7 15 - TRBV6-9 CASSPPEKASYEQYF TGTGCCAGCAGTCCCCCCGAGAAGGCCTCCTACGAGCAGTACTTC
TRBD1 TRBJ1-2 16 - TRBV4-3 CASSQDSSGGSYGYTF TGCGCCAGCAGCCAAGATTCATCAGGGGGTTCCTATGGCTACACCTTC
- TRBJ2-1 15 - TRBV28 CASSLGEAQNNEQFF TGTGCCAGCAGTTTGGGGGAGGCCCAAAACAATGAGCAGTTCTTC
- TRBJ1-2 15 - TRBV19 CASSIGPGEDYGYTF TGTGCCAGTAGTATAGGCCCAGGGGAGGACTATGGCTACACCTTC
TRBD1 TRBJ2-7 12 - TRBV15 CATGDSSYEQYF TGTGCCACCGGGGACAGTTCCTACGAGCAGTACTTC
- TRBJ1-1 14 - TRBV13 CASSLEGEDTEAFF TGTGCCAGCAGCTTAGAAGGGGAAGACACTGAAGCTTTCTTT
- TRBJ2-1 10 - TRBV7-8 CASSQNEQFF TGTGCCAGCAGCCAGAATGAGCAGTTCTTC
- TRBJ2-7 14 - TRBV11-2 CASSPPTGRYEQYF TGTGCCAGCAGCCCGCCAACAGGGAGGTACGAGCAGTACTTC
- TRBJ1-1 15 - TRBV5-1 CASSLEGRTNTEAFF TGCGCCAGCAGCTTGGAGGGAAGAACGAACACTGAAGCTTTCTTT
- TRBJ2-5 14 large TRBV28 CASSSPLGGETQYF TGTGCCAGCAGTTCACCCCTGGGGGGAGAGACCCAGTACTTC
TRBD1 TRBJ2-7 14 once TRBV7-2 CASSLGDRGYEQYF TGTGCCAGCAGCTTGGGGGACAGAGGCTACGAGCAGTACTTC
- TRBJ1-4 15 - TRBV4-1 CASSRGLTINEKLFF TGCGCCAGCAGCCGGGGACTGACAATTAATGAAAAACTGTTTTTT
- TRBJ1-1 14 - TRBV5-6 CASSLVEEGTEAFF TGTGCCAGCAGCTTGGTGGAGGAGGGCACTGAAGCTTTCTTT
TRBD1 TRBJ2-2 13 - TRBV27 CASSQGDGGELFF TGTGCCAGCAGCCAGGGGGACGGCGGGGAGCTGTTTTTT
TRBD1 TRBJ2-1 16 - TRBV7-3 CASSLAGQGSYNEQFF TGTGCCAGCAGCTTAGCGGGACAGGGCTCCTACAATGAGCAGTTCTTC
- TRBJ1-2 17 - TRBV5-6 CASSLEDDLTLNYGYTF TGTGCCAGCAGCTTGGAAGACGACCTAACCCTGAACTATGGCTACACCTTC
- TRBJ2-3 15 - TRBV5-1 CASSLAGSSTDTQYF TGCGCCAGCAGCTTGGCAGGGTCTAGCACAGATACGCAGTATTTT
- TRBJ2-1 11 - TRBV19 CASADGNEQFF TGTGCCAGTGCCGACGGTAATGAGCAGTTCTTC
TRBD2 TRBJ2-3 17 once TRBV5-1 CASSARLAGGAPDTQYF TGCGCCAGCAGCGCACGACTAGCGGGAGGGGCCCCAGATACGCAGTATTTT
- TRBJ2-1 12 - TRBV27 CASSPVAHEQFF TGTGCCAGCAGTCCGGTTGCCCATGAGCAGTTCTTC
TRBD1 TRBJ1-5 13 - TRBV10-3 CAIRGQPDQPQHF TGTGCCATCAGGGGACAGCCAGATCAGCCCCAGCATTTT
TRBD1 TRBJ2-5 15 - TRBV6-5 CASSPTGQVQETQYF TGTGCCAGCAGCCCAACGGGACAGGTACAAGAGACCCAGTACTTC
- TRBJ1-3 13 - TRBV28 CASIGWAGNTIYF TGTGCCAGTATCGGATGGGCTGGAAACACCATATATTTT
- TRBJ1-4 14 - TRBV6-1 CASRVFGLGEKLFF TGTGCCAGCAGGGTATTTGGATTAGGTGAAAAACTGTTTTTT
TRBD1 TRBJ2-7 12 - TRBV30 CAWDRGSYEQYF TGTGCCTGGGACAGGGGCTCCTACGAGCAGTACTTC
- TRBJ1-2 16 - TRBV4-2 CASSPWPVELDYGYTF TGTGCCAGCAGCCCTTGGCCGGTAGAATTGGACTATGGCTACACCTTC
- TRBJ1-1 15 - TRBV7-9 CASSLNGGSNTEAFF TGTGCCAGCAGCTTAAATGGGGGTTCCAACACTGAAGCTTTCTTT
- TRBJ2-3 14 - TRBV4-1 CASSQATGLDTQYF TGCGCCAGCAGCCAAGCTACAGGGTTAGATACGCAGTATTTT
- TRBJ1-2 15 - TRBV12-5 CASGLVNSANYGYTF TGTGCTAGTGGTTTGGTAAATTCGGCTAACTATGGCTACACCTTC
- TRBJ2-3 13 - TRBV7-9 CASSKDYTDTQYF TGTGCCAGCAGCAAGGACTACACAGATACGCAGTATTTT
- TRBJ1-6 17 - TRBV21-1 CASSFYHVCSYNSPLHF TGTGCCAGCAGCTTTTACCACGTATGCTCCTATAATTCACCCCTCCACTTT
- TRBJ2-5 14 - TRBV5-6 CASSFSGARETQYF TGTGCCAGCAGCTTCTCTGGGGCTCGAGAGACCCAGTACTTC
- TRBJ2-7 14 large TRBV5-1 CASSPELDYYEQYF TGCGCCAGCAGCCCTGAGTTGGATTACTACGAGCAGTACTTC
- TRBJ1-5 20 few TRBV5-3 CARSGTDYRALGERNQPQHF TGTGCCAGAAGCGGTACCGATTACAGGGCCCTGGGCGAGAGGAATCAGCCCCAGCATTTT
- TRBJ1-2 16 - TRBV28 CASSYGAREPNYGYTF TGTGCCAGCAGTTATGGGGCACGGGAACCTAACTATGGCTACACCTTC
TRBD1 TRBJ2-3 15 - TRBV9 CASSPGQGGIDTQYF TGTGCCAGCAGCCCTGGACAGGGGGGGATAGATACGCAGTATTTT
TRBD1 TRBJ2-1 16 few TRBV9 CASSPETGGYYNEQFF TGTGCCAGCAGCCCTGAGACAGGGGGTTATTACAATGAGCAGTTCTTC
TRBD1 TRBJ2-5 15 - TRBV11-2 CASSQGTGAQETQYF TGTGCCAGCAGCCAGGGGACAGGGGCCCAAGAGACCCAGTACTTC
- TRBJ1-2 12 - TRBV5-5 CASSFGDYGYTF TGTGCCAGCAGCTTCGGGGACTATGGCTACACCTTC
- TRBJ1-1 11 - TRBV19 CASKEYTEAFF TGTGCCAGTAAGGAGTACACTGAAGCTTTCTTT
- TRBJ2-7 12 few TRBV6-5 CASESGTYEQYF TGTGCCAGCGAGTCAGGCACCTACGAGCAGTACTTC
- TRBJ2-1 10 few TRBV29-1 CSVEGNEQFF TGCAGCGTTGAAGGCAATGAGCAGTTCTTC
TRBD2 TRBJ2-1 16 few TRBV11-1 CASSLAWVAGGNEQFF TGTGCCAGCAGCTTAGCGTGGGTAGCGGGAGGTAATGAGCAGTTCTTC
- TRBJ1-3 13 - TRBV30 CAWTFSSGNTIYF TGTGCCTGGACGTTTAGCTCTGGAAACACCATATATTTT
TRBD1 TRBJ2-5 16 - TRBV30 CAWRQQGALRKGAQYF TGTGCCTGGAGACAACAGGGGGCTTTGCGAAAGGGGGCCCAGTACTTC
- TRBJ2-7 12 few TRBV6-4 CASTPYPWEQYF TGTGCCAGCACCCCTTACCCCTGGGAGCAGTACTTC
- TRBJ2-3 13 - TRBV29-1 CSVEDASLDTQYF TGCAGCGTTGAAGATGCTTCCTTAGATACGCAGTATTTT
- TRBJ2-3 14 - TRBV4-1 CASSQEGVADTQYF TGCGCCAGCAGCCAAGAGGGGGTGGCAGATACGCAGTATTTT